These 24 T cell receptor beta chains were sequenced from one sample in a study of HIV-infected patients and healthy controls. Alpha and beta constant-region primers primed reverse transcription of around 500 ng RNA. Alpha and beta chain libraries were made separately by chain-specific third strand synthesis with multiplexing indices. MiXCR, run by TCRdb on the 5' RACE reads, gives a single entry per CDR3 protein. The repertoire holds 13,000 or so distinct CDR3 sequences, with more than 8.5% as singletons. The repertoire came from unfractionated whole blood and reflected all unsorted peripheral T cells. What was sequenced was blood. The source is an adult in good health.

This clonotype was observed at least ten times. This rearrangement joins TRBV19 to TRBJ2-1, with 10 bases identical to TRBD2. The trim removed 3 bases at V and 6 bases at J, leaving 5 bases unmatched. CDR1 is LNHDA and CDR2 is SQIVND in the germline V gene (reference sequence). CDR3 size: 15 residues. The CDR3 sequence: CASSMIASGSNEQFF. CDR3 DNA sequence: TGTGCCAGTAGTATGATAGCTAGCGGGAGCAATGAGCAGTTCTTC.

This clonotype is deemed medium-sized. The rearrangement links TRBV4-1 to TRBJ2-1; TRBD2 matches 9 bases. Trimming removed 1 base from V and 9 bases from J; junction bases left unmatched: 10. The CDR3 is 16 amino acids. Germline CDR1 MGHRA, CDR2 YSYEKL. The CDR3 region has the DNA TGCGCCAGCAGCCAAGTCCCCAAGACTAGCGGCGGTGAGCAGTTCTTC. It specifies CASSQVPKTSGGEQFF.

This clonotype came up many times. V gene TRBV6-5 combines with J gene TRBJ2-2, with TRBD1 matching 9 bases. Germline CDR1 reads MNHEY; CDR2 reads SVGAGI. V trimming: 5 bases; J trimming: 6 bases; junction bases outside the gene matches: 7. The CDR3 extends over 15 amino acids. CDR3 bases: TGTGCCAGCAGTAGACAGGGGGGAGTGGCCGGGGAGCTGTTTTTT. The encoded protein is CASSRQGGVAGELFF.

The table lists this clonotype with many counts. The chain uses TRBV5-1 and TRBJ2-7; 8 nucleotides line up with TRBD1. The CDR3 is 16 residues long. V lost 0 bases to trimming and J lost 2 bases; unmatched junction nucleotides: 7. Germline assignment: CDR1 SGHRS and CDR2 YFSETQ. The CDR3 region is CASSLAGGAGPYEQYF. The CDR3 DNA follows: TGCGCCAGCAGCTTGGCAGGGGGCGCGGGGCCCTACGAGCAGTACTTC.

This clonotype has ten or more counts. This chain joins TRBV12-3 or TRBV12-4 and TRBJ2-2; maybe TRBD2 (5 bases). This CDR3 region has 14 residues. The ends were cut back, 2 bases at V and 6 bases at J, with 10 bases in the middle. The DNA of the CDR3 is TGTGCCAGCAGTTTACGTCCTAGCTCCGGGGAGCTGTTTTTT. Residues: CASSLRPSSGELFF.

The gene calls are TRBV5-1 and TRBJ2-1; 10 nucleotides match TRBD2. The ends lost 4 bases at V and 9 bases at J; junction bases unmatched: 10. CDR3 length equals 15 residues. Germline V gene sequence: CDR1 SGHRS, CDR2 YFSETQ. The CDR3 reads CASSQSSGSSSEQFF. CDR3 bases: TGCGCCAGCAGCCAATCTAGCGGGAGTTCCAGTGAGCAGTTCTTC.

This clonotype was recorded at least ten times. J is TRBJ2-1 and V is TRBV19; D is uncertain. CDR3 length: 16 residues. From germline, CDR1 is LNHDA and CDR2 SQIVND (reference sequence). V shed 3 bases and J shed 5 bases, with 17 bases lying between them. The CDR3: CASSMFLAPPNNEQFF. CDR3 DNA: TGTGCCAGTAGTATGTTTTTGGCTCCACCAAACAATGAGCAGTTCTTC.

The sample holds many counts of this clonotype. DNA of the CDR3: TGTGCCAGCTCACCACCGGGGTGGGGGGCCTACGAGCAGTACTTC. This codes for CASSPPGWGAYEQYF. This chain joins TRBV18 and TRBJ2-7; a weak D match, TRBD2 (6 bases). Looked up from germline, CDR1 is KGHSH and CDR2 is LQKENI. CDR3 length equals 15 residues. V shed 0 bases and J shed 2 bases, with 11 bases lying between them.

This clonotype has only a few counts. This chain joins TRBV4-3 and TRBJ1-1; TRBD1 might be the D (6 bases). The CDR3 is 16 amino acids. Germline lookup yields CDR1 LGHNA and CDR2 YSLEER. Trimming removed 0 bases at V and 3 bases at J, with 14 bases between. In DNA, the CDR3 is TGCGCCAGCAGCCAAGATCGCGGGGGCGTGGACACTGAAGCTTTCTTT. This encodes CASSQDRGGVDTEAFF.

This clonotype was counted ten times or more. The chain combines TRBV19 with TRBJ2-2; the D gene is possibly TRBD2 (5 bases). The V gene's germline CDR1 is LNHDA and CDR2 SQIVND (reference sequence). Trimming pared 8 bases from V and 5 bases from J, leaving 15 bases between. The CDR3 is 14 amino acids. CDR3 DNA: TGTGCCAGTCGAAGCGGCGTTACTACCGGGGAGCTGTTTTTT. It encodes CASRSGVTTGELFF. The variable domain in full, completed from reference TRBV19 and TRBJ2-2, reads DGGITQSPKYLFRKEGQNVTLSCEQNLNHDAMYWYRQDPGQGLRLIYYSQIVNDFQKGDIAEGYSVSREKKESFPLTVTSAQKNPTAFYLCASRSGVTTGELFFGEGSRLTVL.

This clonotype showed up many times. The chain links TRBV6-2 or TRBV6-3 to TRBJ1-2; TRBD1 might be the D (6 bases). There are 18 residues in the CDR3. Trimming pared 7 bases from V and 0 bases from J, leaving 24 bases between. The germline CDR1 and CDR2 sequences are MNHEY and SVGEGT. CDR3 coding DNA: TGTGCCAGCACAACCCTCCGGTCCCGGACAGAGTCTAACTATGGCTACACCTTC. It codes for CASTTLRSRTESNYGYTF.

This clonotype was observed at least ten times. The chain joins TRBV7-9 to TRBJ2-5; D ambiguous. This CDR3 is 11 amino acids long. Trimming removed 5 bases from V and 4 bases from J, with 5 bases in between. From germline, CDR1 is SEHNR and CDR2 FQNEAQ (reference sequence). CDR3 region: CASSTRETQYF. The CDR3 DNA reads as TGTGCCAGCAGCACGCGAGAGACCCAGTACTTC.

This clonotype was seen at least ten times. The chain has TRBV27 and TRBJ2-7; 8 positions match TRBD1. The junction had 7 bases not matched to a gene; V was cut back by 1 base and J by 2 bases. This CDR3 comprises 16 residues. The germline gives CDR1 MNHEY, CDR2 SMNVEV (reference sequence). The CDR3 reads CASSLLPGQGPYEQYF. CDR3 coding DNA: TGTGCCAGCAGTTTATTACCCGGACAGGGCCCCTACGAGCAGTACTTC.

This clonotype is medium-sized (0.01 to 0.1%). For the CDR3, the DNA is TGTGCCAGCAGCTTAGAGCTAGCGGGGCAAGAGACCCAGTACTTC. This sequence encodes CASSLELAGQETQYF. The chain joins TRBV7-2 to TRBJ2-5, with 9 bases that match TRBD2. With 1 base clipped from V and 2 bases from J, the junction kept 2 bases outside the gene matches. Germline V gene sequence: CDR1 SGHTA, CDR2 FQGNSA. The CDR3 spans 15 residues.

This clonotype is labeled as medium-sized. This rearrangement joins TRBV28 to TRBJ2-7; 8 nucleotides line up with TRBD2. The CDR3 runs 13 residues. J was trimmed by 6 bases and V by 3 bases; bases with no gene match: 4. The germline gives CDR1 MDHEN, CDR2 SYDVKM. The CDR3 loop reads CASSLWREAEQYF. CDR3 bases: TGTGCCAGCAGTTTGTGGCGGGAGGCCGAGCAGTACTTC.

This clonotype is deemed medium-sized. This CDR3 is CASSQDLTAGANVLTF. The DNA of the CDR3 is TGCGCCAGCAGCCAAGATCTTACAGCTGGGGCCAACGTCCTGACTTTC. The chain links TRBV4-3 to TRBJ2-6; D is unresolved. The CDR3 contains 16 residues. Trimming cost V 0 bases and J 2 bases, with 8 bases left between them. Per the germline V gene, CDR1 is LGHNA and CDR2 is YSLEER.

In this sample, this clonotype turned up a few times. CDR3 residues: CASSYSQTSQPQHF. As DNA, the CDR3 is TGTGCCAGCAGTTACTCTCAGACATCCCAGCCCCAGCATTTT. The chain carries TRBV6-2 or TRBV6-3 and TRBJ1-5; D remains ambiguous. The CDR3 contains 14 residues. V shed 0 bases and J shed 7 bases, with 10 bases lying between them. Germline CDR1 MNHEY, CDR2 SVGEGT.

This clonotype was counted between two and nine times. The CDR3 is CASSQVLKSEAFF. CDR3 nucleotides: TGCGCCAGCAGCCAAGTTTTGAAGTCTGAAGCTTTCTTT. The J gene is TRBJ1-1, the V gene TRBV4-3; D not certain. Germline CDR1 and CDR2: LGHNA and YSLEER. Between the trimmed V and J ends, which lost 1 base and 6 bases, there was a span of 9 bases. This CDR3 is built from 13 residues.

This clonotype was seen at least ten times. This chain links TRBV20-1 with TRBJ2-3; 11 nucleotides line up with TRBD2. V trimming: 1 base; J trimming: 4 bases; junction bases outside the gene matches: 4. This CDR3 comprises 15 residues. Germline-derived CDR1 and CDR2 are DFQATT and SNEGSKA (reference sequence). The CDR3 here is CSARALAGGADTQYF. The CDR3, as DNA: TGCAGTGCTAGAGCGCTAGCGGGAGGAGCAGATACGCAGTATTTT.

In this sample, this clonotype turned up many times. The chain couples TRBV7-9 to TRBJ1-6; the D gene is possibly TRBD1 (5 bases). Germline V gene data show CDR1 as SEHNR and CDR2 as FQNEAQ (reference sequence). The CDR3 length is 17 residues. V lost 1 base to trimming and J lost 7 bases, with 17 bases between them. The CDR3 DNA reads TGTGCCAGCAGCTTAGGGGAAGTGGGGGGACTGAATTCACCCCTCCACTTT. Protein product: CASSLGEVGGLNSPLHF.

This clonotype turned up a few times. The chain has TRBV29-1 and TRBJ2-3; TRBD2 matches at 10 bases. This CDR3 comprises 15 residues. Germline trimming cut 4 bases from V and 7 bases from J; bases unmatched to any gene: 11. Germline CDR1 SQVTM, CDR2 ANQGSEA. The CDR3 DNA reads TGCAGCGTTGCCGGGGTAGCGGGAGGTGCGAATACGCAGTATTTT. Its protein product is CSVAGVAGGANTQYF.

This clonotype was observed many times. Here the CDR3 reads CASRALIQGRDTQYF. Here the CDR3 DNA reads TGCGCCAGCAGAGCCCTTATACAGGGAAGGGATACGCAGTATTTT. The rearrangement uses TRBV5-1 and TRBJ2-3; TRBD1 is a possible D gene (6 bases). The CDR3 consists of 15 residues. Trimming shortened V by 5 bases and J by 6 bases, and 19 bases separated the two germline ends. CDR1 SGHRS and CDR2 YFSETQ come from the germline V gene.

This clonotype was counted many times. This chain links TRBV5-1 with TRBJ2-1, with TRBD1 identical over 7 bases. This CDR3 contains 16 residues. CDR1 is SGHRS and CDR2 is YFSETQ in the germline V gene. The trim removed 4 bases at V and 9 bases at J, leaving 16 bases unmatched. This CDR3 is CASSPLNRGQSSEQFF. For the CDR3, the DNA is TGCGCCAGCAGCCCACTAAACAGGGGCCAGAGCAGTGAGCAGTTCTTC.

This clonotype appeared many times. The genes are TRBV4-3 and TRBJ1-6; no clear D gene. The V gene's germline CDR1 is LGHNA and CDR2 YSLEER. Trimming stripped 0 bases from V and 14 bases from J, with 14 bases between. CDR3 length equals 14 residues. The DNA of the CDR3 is TGCGCCAGCAGCCAAGACTCCCAAAAAGGGACCCTCCACTTT. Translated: CASSQDSQKGTLHF.